This T cell receptor (beta chain) was retrieved from a study of cytomegalovirus exposure and HLA in healthy donors. In the PCR, 60 Vbeta and 13 Jbeta primers were used. The data were produced by immunoSEQ multiplex PCR, yet TCRdb's version contains in-frame clones alone and is incomplete. The data contain around 150,000 clones, roughly 78% of them singletons. The length of the CDR3 is 16 residues. CDR1 is SGHAT, CDR2 FQNNGV, per germline. The ends lost 5 bases at V and 3 bases at J; junction bases unmatched: 11. The sample holds a few counts of this clone. Its antigen is as yet unknown. Study-wide findings and caveats: Most TCR sequences were uncommon, yet certain public TCRs appeared in many donors. In a later analysis, around 18,000 TCR beta sequences were associated with HLA alleles at 0.05 false discovery rate. The analysis excluded some indistinguishable V segments, including TRBV6-2 and TRBV6-3.

The sequence derives from a man in his forties in good health and CMV-seropositive. Source material: PBMCs. The chain joins TRBV11-2 to TRBJ2-7; the match to TRBD2 covers 9 bases. CDR3 loop: CASSPGAASGIYEQYF. The CDR3 DNA follows: TGTGCCAGCAGCCCGGGAGCCGCTAGCGGGATCTACGAGCAGTACTTC.